Listed below are T cell receptor beta chains from one sample, sequenced in a study of patients and donors after allogeneic stem cell transplantation. TCRdb processed the RT-PCR reads anew with MiXCR; each CDR3 protein has one entry. The data show approximately 160,000 distinct CDR3 sequences, 30% seen once. The sequenced sample consisted of blood, either unsorted or a sorted T cell fraction (not recorded which). All receptors come from a human donor who was either an allogeneic HSCT recipient or a stem cell or donor lymphocyte infusion donor (not recorded which). It is not recorded whose cells these are; they may come from a transplant donor. CDR3s include the opening cysteine and the closing phenylalanine or tryptophan. D genes are given only for firm matches. Only some rows state a clone size, as once, few, many or a class for expanded clones.

>few|TRBJ1-6|.|TRBV5-1|15
TGCGCCAGCAGCCCGGGAGGGGGTTCGGATTCACCCCTCCACTTT
CASSPGGGSDSPLHF
>many|TRBJ1-1|.|TRBV30|14
TGTGCCTGGAGTGCGGGATACCGGGGCACTGAAGCTTTCTTT
CAWSAGYRGTEAFF
>few|TRBJ1-5|.|TRBV7-8|17
TGTGCCAGCAGCTTAGGGTTACGGCCAGATAGCAATCAGCCCCAGCATTTT
CASSLGLRPDSNQPQHF
>.|TRBJ1-4|.|TRBV12-3/TRBV12-4|14
TGTGCCAGCAGTTTGAGACAGTTTGAGGAAAAACTGTTTTTT
CASSLRQFEEKLFF
>few|TRBJ1-4|.|TRBV9|18
TGTGCCAGCAGCGCCCTACCGGGGGGCCCGAGGTTCTATGAAAAACTGTTTTTT
CASSALPGGPRFYEKLFF
>.|TRBJ2-1|TRBD2|TRBV6-1|18
TGTGCCAGCAGTGATAAGGGGGCTAGCGGGAGTTTTAACAATGAGCAGTTCTTC
CASSDKGASGSFNNEQFF
>.|TRBJ2-7|.|TRBV12-3/TRBV12-4|14
TGTGCCAGCAGTTCCTCTGGACACAGCTACGAGCAGTACTTC
CASSSSGHSYEQYF
>.|TRBJ1-2|.|TRBV20-1|10
TGCAGTGCTCAGGGCTATGGCTACACCTTC
CSAQGYGYTF
>.|TRBJ2-2|.|TRBV12-3/TRBV12-4|13
TGTGCCAGCAGACCCCGGGTAACCGGGGAGCTGTTTTTT
CASRPRVTGELFF
>few|TRBJ2-7|TRBD1|TRBV7-7|14
TGTGCTAGCAGCTTATCACCTACAGGGGACGAGCAGTACTTC
CASSLSPTGDEQYF
>.|TRBJ2-2|.|TRBV29-1|12
TGCAGCGTTGTCGGTTACACCGGGGAGCTGTTTTTT
CSVVGYTGELFF
>.|TRBJ1-1|.|TRBV20-1|12
TGCAGTGCTCCGACAGGTCTGGGTGAAGCTTTCTTT
CSAPTGLGEAFF
>once|TRBJ1-3|.|TRBV28|16
TGTGCCAACAGGGTCCCCAAGGTTCGCTCTGGAAACACCATATATTTT
CANRVPKVRSGNTIYF
>few|TRBJ2-3|TRBD1|TRBV14|15
TGTGCCAGCAGCCTTGCGGGACAGGGATTAGATACGCAGTATTTT
CASSLAGQGLDTQYF